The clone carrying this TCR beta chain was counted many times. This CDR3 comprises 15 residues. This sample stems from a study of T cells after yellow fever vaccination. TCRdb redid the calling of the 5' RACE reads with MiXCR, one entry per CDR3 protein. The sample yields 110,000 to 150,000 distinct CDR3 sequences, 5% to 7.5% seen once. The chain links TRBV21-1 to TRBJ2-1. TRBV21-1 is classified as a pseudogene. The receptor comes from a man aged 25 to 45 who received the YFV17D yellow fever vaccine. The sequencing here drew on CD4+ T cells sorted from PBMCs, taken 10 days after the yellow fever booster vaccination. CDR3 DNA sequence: TGTGCCAGCAGCAAAGGATGGAGTCCCTACGATGAGCAGTTCTTC. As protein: CASSKGWSPYDEQFF.